Shown below are 17 T cell receptor beta chains from a single sample sequenced in a study of CD8+ T cells in alopecia areata. Treatment defined: oral pan-JAK inhibitor, 5-10 mg twice daily. Isolated RNA was reverse transcribed into cDNA used as the sequencing template. Clones were read by immunoSEQ multiplex PCR, and TCRdb kept only the in-frame ones, dropping some. This table has roughly 110,000 clones, around 84% appearing once. This specimen was CD8+ T cells sorted from blood, taken at week 24, from a patient treated with tofacitinib. All receptors derive from a human donor with alopecia areata.

CDR3 loop: CASSLIPATNEKLFF. CDR3 in DNA: TGTGCCAGCAGCTTAATTCCAGCAACTAATGAAAAACTGTTTTTT. The V and J genes are TRBV7-3 and TRBJ1-4, with D unresolved. The CDR3 runs 15 residues. Trimming shortened V by 1 base and J by 0 bases, and 6 bases separated the two germline ends. The germline V gene encodes CDR1 SGHTA and CDR2 FQGTGA.

This sequence joins TRBV27 and TRBJ1-1, with 7 bases aligning to TRBD1. V shed 8 bases, J shed 5 bases, and the junction held 11 bases outside the gene matches. The CDR3 covers 14 residues. In germline, CDR1 is MNHEY, CDR2 SMNVEV (reference sequence). The CDR3 reads CASFNQGGLTEAFF. The CDR3, as DNA: TGTGCCAGCTTTAACCAAGGGGGCTTGACTGAAGCTTTCTTT.

V usage is TRBV28 and J usage is TRBJ1-1; TRBD1 is a possible D gene (5 bases). Germline CDR1 reads MDHEN; CDR2 reads SYDVKM. The CDR3 loop spans 12 amino acids. V was pared by 4 bases and J by 4 bases, with 7 bases between. The CDR3, as DNA: TGTGCCAGCAGTTGGGGGACCACTGAAGCTTTCTTT. Protein: CASSWGTTEAFF.

This chain joins TRBV27 and TRBJ2-7; TRBD1 agrees at 7 bases. The CDR3 sequence is 13 residues long. The germline V gene has CDR1 MNHEY and CDR2 SMNVEV (reference sequence). V dropped 5 bases and J dropped 0; count of bases not matched to a gene: 1. The CDR3 protein is CASSRTGSYEQYF. CDR3 in DNA: TGTGCCAGCAGTCGGACAGGCTCCTACGAGCAGTACTTC.

A few counts support this clone. V and J are TRBV7-3 and TRBJ2-3; D remains ambiguous. Trimming took off 0 bases at V and 4 bases at J, with 8 bases between the two ends. The CDR3 extends over 14 amino acids. The germline gives CDR1 SGHTA, CDR2 FQGTGA. CDR3: CASSLTGSADTQYF. In DNA form, the CDR3 reads TGTGCCAGCAGCTTAACCGGATCAGCAGATACGCAGTATTTT.

This rearrangement joins TRBV11-1 to TRBJ2-1; D uncertain. Per the germline V gene, CDR1 is SGHAT and CDR2 is FQDESV (reference sequence). Trimming removed 7 bases from V and 0 bases from J, with 10 bases in between. The length of the CDR3 is 14 residues. The CDR3 spells CASTSGSSYNEQFF. CDR3 sequence (DNA): TGTGCCAGCACCTCTGGTTCCTCCTACAATGAGCAGTTCTTC.

This clone is a singleton in its sample. The rearrangement uses TRBV7-9 and TRBJ2-5; 8 bases are a match to TRBD2. The CDR3 runs to 15 residues. V trimming: 4 bases; J trimming: 9 bases; junction bases outside the gene matches: 13. Germline CDR1 and CDR2: SEHNR and FQNEAQ (reference sequence). The CDR3 here is CASSSETASGFPQYF. CDR3 DNA: TGTGCCAGCAGCTCCGAGACGGCTAGCGGGTTCCCCCAGTACTTC.

The rearrangement uses TRBV15 and TRBJ2-3; no reliable D call. Germline CDR1 and CDR2: LNHNV and YYDKDF (reference sequence). V dropped 3 bases and J dropped 2 bases, with 9 bases sitting between them. CDR3 length: 14 amino acids. The CDR3 region is CATSREPLTDTQYF. In DNA form, the CDR3 reads TGTGCCACCAGCAGGGAACCCCTCACAGATACGCAGTATTTT.

The chain links TRBV27 to TRBJ1-5; D not certain. The length of the CDR3 is 14 residues. Germline V gene lookup returns CDR1 MNHEY and CDR2 SMNVEV (reference sequence). V lost 3 bases and J 5 bases, leaving 11 bases between the germline ends. The CDR3 sequence is CASSLTPGHQPQHF. The CDR3, as DNA: TGTGCCAGCAGTTTGACTCCGGGTCATCAGCCCCAGCATTTT.

V is TRBV30 and J is TRBJ1-1; 10 nucleotides agree with TRBD1. The CDR3 spans 16 residues. Trimming cost V 2 bases and J 0 bases; bases outside gene matches: 6. The germline CDR1 and CDR2 sequences are GTSNPN and SVGIG (reference sequence). CDR3 sequence reads: CAWSFLGQGMNTEAFF. CDR3 DNA sequence: TGTGCCTGGAGTTTCTTGGGACAGGGGATGAACACTGAAGCTTTCTTT.

This chain joins TRBV4-3 and TRBJ2-2; tentative D call: TRBD1 (6 bases). The CDR3 has 17 residues. From germline, CDR1 is LGHNA and CDR2 YSLEER. V lost 0 bases, J lost 5 bases, and 16 bases lay in between. The CDR3 protein is CASSQDEGVLRTGELFF. The CDR3, as DNA: TGCGCCAGCAGCCAAGATGAGGGGGTTTTGCGGACCGGGGAGCTGTTTTTT.

The chain has TRBV29-1 and TRBJ2-2; either TRBD1 or TRBD2 may supply D (6 bases each). The CDR3 has 15 residues. Trimming took 4 bases from V and 6 from J, leaving 18 bases between them. CDR1 is SQVTM and CDR2 is ANQGSEA in the germline V gene. The CDR3 coding sequence is TGCAGCGTTGGTGGTTCCGGGGGCGCGGCCGGGGAGCTGTTTTTT. Translating it yields CSVGGSGGAAGELFF.

V gene TRBV4-3 combines with J gene TRBJ2-7; the D gene is possibly TRBD2 (6 bases). The CDR3 sequence is 13 residues long. V gave up 1 base and J gave up 2 bases, with 6 bases separating them. Germline CDR1 reads LGHNA; CDR2 reads YSLEER. The CDR3, as DNA: TGCGCCAGCAGCCAAGCGGGGGCCTACGAGCAGTACTTC. Protein product: CASSQAGAYEQYF.

Details on this clone: Other nucleotide sequences from this sample produce the same CDR3. The chain has TRBV19 and TRBJ1-5; D gene uncertain. The germline CDR1 and CDR2 sequences are LNHDA and SQIVND (reference sequence). This CDR3 has 13 residues. V was pared by 3 bases and J by 7 bases, with 10 bases between. CDR3 DNA: TGTGCCAGTAGTATCGGGGTTTCCCAGCCCCAGCATTTT. This translates into CASSIGVSQPQHF.

This clone was seen a few times. J is TRBJ2-7 and V is TRBV4-1; 10 nucleotides match TRBD1. From germline, CDR1 is MGHRA and CDR2 YSYEKL. This CDR3 is 14 amino acids long. Unmatched junction bases numbered 4, after V lost 4 bases and J lost 4 bases. CDR3 sequence (DNA): TGCGCCAGCAGCCTAGGGACAGGGGAATACGAGCAGTACTTC. Residues: CASSLGTGEYEQYF.

The genes are TRBV5-6 and TRBJ2-5; D perhaps matches TRBD2 (5 bases). There are 14 residues in the CDR3. From germline, CDR1 is SGHDT and CDR2 YYEEEE. V lost 4 bases, J lost 5 bases, and 15 bases lay in between. In nucleotides, the CDR3 is TGTGCCAGCAGCCTTGTGGACTTATTGGAGACCCAGTACTTC. Translating gives CASSLVDLLETQYF. The complete variable domain, with remaining parts taken from reference TRBV5-6 and TRBJ2-5, reads DAGVTQSPTHLIKTRGQQVTLRCSPKSGHDTVSWYQQALGQGPQFIFQYYEEEERQRGNFPDRFSGHQFPNYSSELNVNALLLGDSALYLCASSLVDLLETQYFGPGTRLLVL.

This clone came up a few times. The chain links TRBV4-2 to TRBJ2-3, with TRBD2 identical over 10 bases. The germline gives CDR1 LGHNA, CDR2 YNFKEQ. The CDR3 covers 16 residues. The J segment lost 4 bases and the V segment lost 1 base, leaving 5 bases of the junction unmatched. The CDR3 loop is CASSQGSGGAPDTQYF. The CDR3 DNA is TGTGCCAGCAGCCAAGGCAGCGGGGGGGCCCCAGATACGCAGTATTTT.